This paragraph reports one T cell receptor beta chain. Antigen unknown. This record comes from a study of cytomegalovirus exposure and HLA in healthy donors. Study-level points and caveats: Apparent HLA restriction characterized most CMV-associated TCR beta chains in a later analysis. Differences between HLA loci emerged in a later analysis of TCR association rates, with DRB1 most and HLA-C fewest. Information on immune exposure was restricted to one variable (CMV serostatus). Highly shared sequence variants in one cluster were likely a sequencing artifact.

The germline V gene encodes CDR1 SEHNR and CDR2 FQNEAQ (reference sequence). CDR3 length equals 13 residues. V was clipped by 5 bases and J by 7 bases; unmatched bases: 6. The PCR had 60 Vbeta and 13 Jbeta primers. Libraries were prepared by immunoSEQ multiplex PCR; TCRdb keeps only in-frame clonotypes and omits some of them. The table records around 180,000 clones, roughly 70% of them present only once. Specimen: PBMCs. The rearrangement joins TRBV7-9 to TRBJ1-2; 8 bases align to TRBD1. This receptor was obtained from a girl aged 10 to 17 in good health and CMV-seronegative. The CDR3 loop reads CASSPDREGGYTF. The CDR3, as DNA: TGTGCCAGCAGCCCGGACAGGGAGGGTGGCTACACCTTC.